This TCR beta chain was sequenced during a study of T cell responses to AZD1222 COVID-19 vaccine. Study at large: Some second doses came at about 4 weeks and others at about 12 weeks; these were pooled.

Germline lookup yields CDR1 SEHNR and CDR2 FQNEAQ (reference sequence). Trimming removed 2 bases at V and 7 bases at J, with 6 bases between. The CDR3 is 12 amino acids. Study results and limitations: After the peak T cell response, and only then, were repertoires sampled.

To note about this clone: The antigen is not known. The same CDR3 can be traced to other DNA sequences in this sample.

Method: immunoSEQ multiplex PCR; TCRdb's copy keeps in-frame clones and lacks some. This table has some 150,000 clones, approximately 92% appearing once. This specimen was peripheral blood, taken on day 0 of AZD1222 vaccination. The gene calls are TRBV7-9 and TRBJ2-1; a weak D match, TRBD1 (5 bases). This sequence was found in an adult in good health. DNA of the CDR3: TGTGCCAGCAGCTTATCAGGGAATGAGCAGTTCTTC. This encodes CASSLSGNEQFF.